The 12 T cell receptor beta chains below all came from one sample that was sequenced in a study of T cell repertoires in ileal Crohn's disease. Indicated time point: neoterminal ileum biopsy at postoperative endoscopy, about 6 months after surgery. Repertoires were generated with immunoSEQ multiplex PCR, while TCRdb's copy carries only in-frame clones and drops some. The table has some 15,000 clones, 60% to 85% seen once. Input material: ileal tissue. All receptors derive from an adult with Crohn's disease.

This clone was found a few times. The rearrangement links TRBV30 to TRBJ1-5; perhaps TRBD1 as D (6 bases). CDR1 and CDR2 (germline): GTSNPN, SVGIG (reference sequence). CDR3 size: 14 residues. V lost 0 bases and J 9 bases, leaving 15 bases between the germline ends. The CDR3 reads CAWSVPTGLRPQHF. CDR3 in DNA: TGTGCCTGGAGTGTACCCACAGGGTTGAGGCCCCAGCATTTT.

This clone was counted once. The chain uses TRBV7-2 and TRBJ1-3, with D possibly being TRBD1 (5 bases). Per germline, CDR1 SGHTA and CDR2 FQGNSA. This CDR3 has 16 amino acids. Trimming cost V 8 bases and J 0 bases, with 17 bases left between them. Here the CDR3 reads CASGGEGGLSGNTIYF. As DNA, the CDR3 is TGTGCCAGCGGGGGTGAGGGAGGGCTCTCTGGAAACACCATATATTTT.

V and J are TRBV15 and TRBJ1-4, with D hard to call. CDR1 is LNHNV, CDR2 YYDKDF, per germline (reference sequence). This CDR3 contains 18 residues. The V end was cut by 8 bases, the J end by 2 bases, with 24 bases between. The CDR3 loop is CATRSPRVRIMTNEKLFF. The CDR3 DNA sequence: TGTGCCACCCGCTCTCCGAGGGTCAGGATAATGACTAATGAAAAACTGTTTTTT.

The V gene is TRBV7-2, the J gene TRBJ1-6; 9 positions agree with TRBD1. Germline CDR1 SGHTA, CDR2 FQGNSA. The CDR3 length is 17 residues. Unmatched junction bases numbered 10, after V lost 1 base and J lost 9 bases. The CDR3 DNA reads as TGTGCCAGCAGCTTAGGGGGAGGACAGGGGAGGCGTTCACCCCTCCACTTT. The encoded protein is CASSLGGGQGRRSPLHF.

This clone has more than one count but fewer than ten. The chain uses TRBV10-3 and TRBJ1-4; 9 bases map to TRBD1. Looked up from germline, CDR1 is ENHRY and CDR2 is SYGVKD. Trimming took 0 bases from V and 7 from J; bases not matched to a gene: 9. This CDR3 spans 17 amino acids. The CDR3 region is CAISESLAGTGSEKLFF. CDR3 nucleotides: TGTGCCATCAGTGAGTCACTAGCCGGGACAGGGAGTGAAAAACTGTTTTTT.

This clone was observed a handful of times. The J gene is TRBJ1-1, the V gene TRBV11-2; D is ambiguous. The CDR3 covers 15 residues. Germline V lookup: CDR1 SGHAT, CDR2 FQNNGV. The V end lost 0 bases, the J end lost 1 base, and 9 bases lay between the germline ends. As DNA, the CDR3 is TGTGCCAGCAGCTTAGATCGCCTATCGAACACTGAAGCTTTCTTT. As protein: CASSLDRLSNTEAFF.

This clone was detected only once. The V and J genes are TRBV5-4 and TRBJ2-6; D is perhaps TRBD1 or TRBD2 (5 bases each). The CDR3 covers 17 residues. V was clipped by 4 bases and J by 0 bases, with 14 bases between them. CDR1 is SGHNT and CDR2 is YYREEE in the germline V gene (reference sequence). CDR3 sequence: CASSRGRGFSGANVLTF. DNA for the CDR3: TGTGCCAGCAGCCGTGGCCGGGGCTTCTCTGGGGCCAACGTCCTGACTTTC.

This clone was seen only once. The chain links TRBV7-2 to TRBJ2-1; TRBD2 might be the D (7 bases). Germline V lookup: CDR1 SGHTA, CDR2 FQGNSA. V was shortened by 2 bases and J by 12 bases, with 17 bases between the two germline ends. The CDR3 has 14 residues. The CDR3 loop is CASSLYGEGGRQFF. CDR3 DNA sequence: TGTGCCAGCAGCTTATATGGGGAGGGGGGCCGGCAGTTCTTC.

This clone was seen just once. The V gene is TRBV19, the J gene TRBJ1-5; D is undetermined. Per germline, CDR1 LNHDA and CDR2 SQIVND (reference sequence). Trimming pared 5 bases from V and 4 bases from J, leaving 9 bases between. This CDR3 comprises 13 residues. The CDR3 protein is CASSSHQNQPQHF. For the CDR3, the DNA is TGTGCCAGTAGTTCCCACCAAAATCAGCCCCAGCATTTT.

The chain joins TRBV28 to TRBJ2-5, with D possibly being TRBD2 (5 bases). V was shortened by 6 bases and J by 7 bases, with 18 bases between the two germline ends. Germline CDR1 MDHEN, CDR2 SYDVKM. CDR3 size: 14 residues. The CDR3 region has the DNA TGTGCCAGCAGCACCGACGGAGGAAGATCGACCCAGTACTTC. It yields the protein CASSTDGGRSTQYF. Full variable domain (missing parts from reference TRBV28 and TRBJ2-5): DVKVTQSSRYLVKRTGEKVFLECVQDMDHENMFWYRQDPGLGLRLIYFSYDVKMKEKGDIPEGYSVSREKKERFSLILESASTNQTSMYLCASSTDGGRSTQYFGPGTRLLVL.

The rearrangement links TRBV4-1 to TRBJ1-3; weak D call: TRBD1 (5 bases). CDR1 and CDR2 (germline): MGHRA, YSYEKL. This CDR3 region has 16 residues. Trimming pared 1 base from V and 7 bases from J, leaving 17 bases between. The CDR3 loop reads CASSQVEGAYRNTIYF. The DNA for the CDR3 is TGCGCCAGCAGCCAAGTGGAAGGGGCATATCGGAACACCATATATTTT.

V is TRBV19 and J is TRBJ1-4; D is ambiguous. The length of the CDR3 is 13 residues. Germline CDR1 is LNHDA and CDR2 is SQIVND (reference sequence). Trimming took 7 bases from V and 8 from J, leaving 14 bases between them. CDR3 in DNA: TGTGCCAGTAAACCCAAGAATCGGGAAAAACTGTTTTTT. It codes for CASKPKNREKLFF.